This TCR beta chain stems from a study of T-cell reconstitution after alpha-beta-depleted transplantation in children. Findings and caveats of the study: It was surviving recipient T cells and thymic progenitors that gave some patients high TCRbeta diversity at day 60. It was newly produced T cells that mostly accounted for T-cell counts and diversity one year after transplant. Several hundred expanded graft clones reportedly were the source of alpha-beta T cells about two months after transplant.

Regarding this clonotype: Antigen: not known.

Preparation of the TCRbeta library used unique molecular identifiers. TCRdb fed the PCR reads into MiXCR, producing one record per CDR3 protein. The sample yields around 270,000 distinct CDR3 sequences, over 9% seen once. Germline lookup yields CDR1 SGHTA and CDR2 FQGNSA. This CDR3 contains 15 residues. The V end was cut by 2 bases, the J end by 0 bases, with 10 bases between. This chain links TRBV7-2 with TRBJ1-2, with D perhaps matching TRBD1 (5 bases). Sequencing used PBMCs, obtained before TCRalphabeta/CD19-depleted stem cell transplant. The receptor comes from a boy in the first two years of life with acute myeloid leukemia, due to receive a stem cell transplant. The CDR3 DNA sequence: TGTGCCAGCAGCTTATCCCGACAGCCTAACTATGGCTACACCTTC. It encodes CASSLSRQPNYGYTF.